This T cell receptor (beta chain) was obtained from a study of yellow fever vaccine responses in identical twins. General study points: Twins' vaccine T cell response reportedly seemed partly convergent, partly personalized.

Worth noting for this clonotype: The antigen remains undetermined.

CDR3 length: 12 amino acids. The germline V and J ends were trimmed by 5 bases and 5 bases, with 10 bases remaining between them. Germline CDR1 and CDR2: SGHAT and FQDESV (reference sequence). TCRdb ran MiXCR on the RT-PCR reads and lists one entry per CDR3 protein. The sample consists of approximately 16,000 distinct CDR3 sequences, roughly 80% of them appearing once. This receptor was taken from a woman aged 18-29 years who received the yellow fever vaccine. The chain is built from TRBV11-1 and TRBJ2-7; tentatively, D is TRBD1 or TRBD2 (5 bases each). Material: T cells from blood (PBMCs), unsorted or a sorted subset (not recorded which), obtained before or after yellow fever vaccination (not recorded which). CDR3 residues: CASSRGAHEQYF. Written as DNA, the CDR3 is TGTGCCAGCAGCCGAGGGGCGCACGAGCAGTACTTC.